Following are 25 T cell receptor beta chains from one sample sequenced in a study of T-cell reconstitution after alpha-beta-depleted transplantation in children. Unique molecular identifiers featured in how the TCRbeta library was prepared. One entry per CDR3 protein, called by TCRdb with MiXCR from the PCR reads. This repertoire shows about 490,000 distinct CDR3 sequences, over 9.5% found once; its top ten account for around 2%. The sequencing here drew on PBMCs, taken before TCRalphabeta/CD19-depleted stem cell transplant. The receptors were sampled from a child aged 2 to 9 with inherited bone marrow failure, due to receive a stem cell transplant.

This clonotype came up many times. The rearrangement joins TRBV4-3 to TRBJ2-2; 13 nucleotides align to TRBD2. The trim removed 4 bases at V and 3 bases at J, leaving 8 bases unmatched. There are 18 residues in the CDR3. The germline V gene has CDR1 LGHNA and CDR2 YSLEER. The CDR3 nucleotides read TGCGCCAGCAGCCCCCGACTAGCGGGGGGCTGGGACACCGGGGAGCTGTTTTTT. Translation gives CASSPRLAGGWDTGELFF.

This clonotype was seen more than once but under ten times. The chain joins TRBV20-1 to TRBJ2-1; possible D gene TRBD2, 5 bases. The CDR3 contains 16 residues. Germline CDR1 and CDR2: DFQATT and SNEGSKA (reference sequence). V lost 0 bases and J lost 4, with 16 bases in between. DNA for the CDR3: TGCAGTGCTAGAGAAATAGGACTTCGTCGATACAATGAGCAGTTCTTC. Its translation: CSAREIGLRRYNEQFF.

The sample holds many counts of this clonotype. This rearrangement joins TRBV28 to TRBJ2-3; D is possibly TRBD2 (6 bases). The germline gives CDR1 MDHEN, CDR2 SYDVKM. V gave up 7 bases and J gave up 5 bases, with 16 bases separating them. The CDR3 length is 14 residues. CDR3 bases: TGTGCCAGCACCTGGGGGGAGTGGGGAGATACGCAGTATTTT. Translated: CASTWGEWGDTQYF.

This clonotype occurred many times. V gene TRBV29-1 combines with J gene TRBJ2-1; D remains unclear. V dropped 4 bases and J dropped 0 bases, with 13 bases sitting between them. The CDR3 contains 15 residues. Germline V CDR1 and CDR2: SQVTM, ANQGSEA. In DNA, the CDR3 is TGCAGCGTTGGAGGTGGGCGGAGCTCCTACAATGAGCAGTTCTTC. It is translated as CSVGGGRSSYNEQFF.

This clonotype occurred many times. The chain joins TRBV19 to TRBJ2-2; D unclear. V lost 6 bases to trimming and J lost 7 bases, with 9 bases between them. Per the germline V gene, CDR1 is LNHDA and CDR2 is SQIVND (reference sequence). This CDR3 is built from 12 residues. CDR3 sequence: CASSFTGGELFF. The DNA of the CDR3 is TGTGCCAGTAGCTTCACCGGCGGGGAGCTGTTTTTT.

This clonotype was detected many times. The chain carries TRBV7-9 and TRBJ1-4; D gene ambiguous. V was trimmed by 6 bases and J by 7 bases, leaving 15 bases between them. Germline values: CDR1 SEHNR, CDR2 FQNEAQ (reference sequence). The CDR3 has 14 residues. The CDR3 region has the DNA TGTGCCAGCAGTTCTGGGTCCGGAGGTGAAAAACTGTTTTTT. Its translation is CASSSGSGGEKLFF. Full variable domain (rest looked up from reference TRBV7-9 and TRBJ1-4): DTGVSQNPRHKITKRGQNVTFRCDPISEHNRLYWYRQTLGQGPEFLTYFQNEAQLEKSRLLSDRFSAERPKGSFSTLEIQRTEQGDSAMYLCASSSGSGGEKLFFGSGTQLSVL.

The chain has TRBV6-5 and TRBJ2-3; tentatively, D is TRBD2 (5 bases). Trimming pared 5 bases from V and 4 bases from J, leaving 10 bases between. The CDR3 runs 13 residues. CDR1 is MNHEY, CDR2 SVGAGI, per germline. In nucleotides, the CDR3 is TGTGCCAGCAGTCACCATAGCGCAGATACGCAGTATTTT. Translation: CASSHHSADTQYF.

This clonotype was detected ten times or more. In DNA, the CDR3 is TGTGCCACTCGGTCGGGCGGGATAAGTTACGAGCAGTACTTC. Translating it yields CATRSGGISYEQYF. The chain links TRBV15 to TRBJ2-7, with D tentatively TRBD2 (6 bases). The CDR3 contains 14 residues. Germline-derived CDR1 and CDR2 are LNHNV and YYDKDF (reference sequence). Between the trimmed V and J ends, which lost 9 bases and 4 bases, there was a span of 19 bases.

Ten or more counts support this clonotype. The V gene is TRBV12-3 or TRBV12-4, the J gene TRBJ2-1; perhaps TRBD1 as D (6 bases). The CDR3 is 12 residues long. Between the trimmed V and J ends, which lost 8 bases and 6 bases, there was a span of 11 bases. CDR3 in amino acids: CASLLGGNEQFF. DNA for the CDR3: TGTGCCAGCCTTCTAGGGGGCAATGAGCAGTTCTTC.

In this sample, this clonotype turned up a few times. The chain carries TRBV5-1 and TRBJ2-7, with TRBD1 as a possible D gene (7 bases). V was cut by 3 bases and J by 6 bases, with 19 bases left in between. The CDR3 loop spans 15 amino acids. The germline CDR1 and CDR2 sequences are SGHRS and YFSETQ. CDR3 sequence (DNA): TGCGCCAGCAGCTGGGGGGACAGATCCCAGGGCGAGCAGTACTTC. It translates to CASSWGDRSQGEQYF.

This clonotype was counted ten times or more. The chain couples TRBV12-5 to TRBJ2-3; a possible D gene is TRBD1 (6 bases). The CDR3 totals 15 residues. CDR1 is LGHNT, CDR2 FRNRAP, per germline. Trimming left V 6 bases short and J 3 bases short, with 16 bases between. CDR3 loop: CASGPTGLSTDTQYF. The CDR3 DNA reads as TGTGCTAGTGGCCCCACAGGGCTAAGTACAGATACGCAGTATTTT.

At least ten counts were recorded for this clonotype. DNA for the CDR3: TGTGCCAGCAGCCCGGCCCCCGGGACTAGCGGACTACAAGAGACCCAGTACTTC. Its protein is CASSPAPGTSGLQETQYF. V gene TRBV11-2 combines with J gene TRBJ2-5; TRBD2 aligns across 11 bases. Per germline, CDR1 SGHAT and CDR2 FQNNGV. CDR3 length equals 18 residues. With 5 bases clipped from V and 2 bases from J, the junction kept 13 bases outside the gene matches.

This clonotype was observed many times. The chain is built from TRBV4-3 and TRBJ2-1; 10 nucleotides align to TRBD2. CDR3 length equals 17 residues. The ends lost 0 bases at V and 3 bases at J; junction bases unmatched: 5. CDR1 LGHNA and CDR2 YSLEER come from the germline V gene. The CDR3 is CASSQDHGLAVYNEQFF. The CDR3 region has the DNA TGCGCCAGCAGCCAAGACCACGGACTAGCGGTCTACAATGAGCAGTTCTTC.

The sample holds many counts of this clonotype. The chain is built from TRBV5-5 and TRBJ2-5; 7 bases are a match to TRBD1. V lost 5 bases, J lost 2 bases, and 12 bases stayed unmatched. The CDR3 is 16 amino acids. Germline V gene data show CDR1 as SGHKS and CDR2 as YYEKEE (reference sequence). CDR3 in DNA: TGTGCCAGCAGAGACGGACAGGCGAAAGTACAAGAGACCCAGTACTTC. This translates into CASRDGQAKVQETQYF.

Many counts were recorded for this clonotype. This chain uses TRBV5-8 with TRBJ2-7; 9 positions match TRBD1. The CDR3 loop spans 15 amino acids. Germline CDR1 is SGHTS and CDR2 is YDEGEE. The J segment lost 4 bases and the V segment lost 9 bases, leaving 14 bases of the junction unmatched. The CDR3: CANPGQGASLYEQYF. In DNA, the CDR3 is TGTGCCAACCCGGGACAGGGAGCTTCTTTGTACGAGCAGTACTTC. Full variable domain (missing parts from reference TRBV5-8 and TRBJ2-7): EAGVTQSPTHLIKTRGQQATLRCSPISGHTSVYWYQQALGLGLQFLLWYDEGEERNRGNFPPRFSGRQFPNYSSELNVNALELEDSALYLCANPGQGASLYEQYFGPGTRLTVT.

This clonotype was picked up many times. The V and J genes are TRBV20-1 and TRBJ1-4; a weak D match, TRBD1 (6 bases). V dropped 0 bases and J dropped 8 bases, with 16 bases sitting between them. The CDR3 runs 15 residues. CDR1 is DFQATT and CDR2 is SNEGSKA in the germline V gene (reference sequence). The CDR3 spells CSARELLGAREKLFF. The CDR3 DNA reads as TGCAGTGCTAGAGAACTTTTGGGGGCGAGGGAAAAACTGTTTTTT.

This clonotype was seen ten or more times. The V and J genes are TRBV4-2 and TRBJ2-1; 11 positions agree with TRBD2. Per the germline V gene, CDR1 is LGHNA and CDR2 is YNFKEQ. The CDR3 runs 17 residues. V shed 1 base, J shed 4 bases, and the junction held 6 bases outside the gene matches. The CDR3 DNA is TGTGCCAGCAGCCAAGGGCCAACTAGCGGGAGTTACAATGAGCAGTTCTTC. It specifies CASSQGPTSGSYNEQFF.

Many counts were recorded for this clonotype. The chain is built from TRBV19 and TRBJ2-2, with 9 bases that match TRBD1. The germline V gene encodes CDR1 LNHDA and CDR2 SQIVND (reference sequence). The CDR3 covers 14 residues. The trim removed 6 bases at V and 4 bases at J, leaving 3 bases unmatched. CDR3 sequence: CASSVTGGTGELFF. DNA for the CDR3: TGTGCCAGTAGCGTGACAGGGGGCACCGGGGAGCTGTTTTTT.

V gene TRBV27 combines with J gene TRBJ2-3; TRBD2 matches 13 bases. This CDR3 contains 18 residues. The trim removed 9 bases at V and 2 bases at J, leaving 14 bases unmatched. The V gene's germline CDR1 is MNHEY and CDR2 SMNVEV (reference sequence). CDR3 protein: CASWNPGLAGAPTDTQYF. For the CDR3, the DNA is TGTGCCAGTTGGAATCCAGGACTAGCGGGAGCCCCCACAGATACGCAGTATTTT.

This clonotype was found many times. The chain couples TRBV28 to TRBJ2-5; D gene unclear. Germline V gives CDR1 MDHEN, CDR2 SYDVKM. V was shortened by 3 bases and J by 5 bases, with 10 bases between the two germline ends. The CDR3 spans 13 residues. The CDR3: CASSFNLRETQYF. Written as DNA, the CDR3 is TGTGCCAGCAGTTTCAACCTTCGGGAGACCCAGTACTTC.

V is TRBV5-4 and J is TRBJ1-1; D remains unclear. Trimming took 2 bases from V and 1 from J, leaving 3 bases between them. Germline CDR1 reads SGHNT; CDR2 reads YYREEE (reference sequence). CDR3 length: 12 amino acids. The CDR3 region is CASSFQNTEAFF. CDR3 sequence (DNA): TGTGCCAGCAGCTTTCAGAACACTGAAGCTTTCTTT. Together with reference TRBV5-4 and TRBJ1-1, the CDR3 gives the full variable domain: ETGVTQSPTHLIKTRGQQVTLRCSSQSGHNTVSWYQQALGQGPQFIFQYYREEENGRGNFPPRFSGLQFPNYSSELNVNALELDDSALYLCASSFQNTEAFFGQGTRLTVV.

This clonotype was counted ten times or more. V gene TRBV7-9 combines with J gene TRBJ1-1; TRBD1 aligns across 8 bases. This CDR3 contains 15 residues. V shed 4 bases, J shed 4 bases, and the junction held 8 bases outside the gene matches. Germline loops: CDR1 SEHNR, CDR2 FQNEAQ (reference sequence). Written as DNA, the CDR3 is TGTGCCAGCAGCTCCTGGACAGGGCTTTCCACTGAAGCTTTCTTT. The encoded protein is CASSSWTGLSTEAFF. Full variable domain (missing parts from reference TRBV7-9 and TRBJ1-1): DTGVSQNPRHKITKRGQNVTFRCDPISEHNRLYWYRQTLGQGPEFLTYFQNEAQLEKSRLLSDRFSAERPKGSFSTLEIQRTEQGDSAMYLCASSSWTGLSTEAFFGQGTRLTVV.

This clonotype was observed many times. The CDR3 here is CASSFGVTGYEQYF. Written as DNA, the CDR3 is TGTGCCAGCAGCTTCGGGGTGACAGGGTACGAGCAGTACTTC. V is TRBV5-6 and J is TRBJ2-7; 7 positions match TRBD1. Germline CDR1 and CDR2: SGHDT and YYEEEE. The CDR3 contains 14 residues. The trim removed 2 bases at V and 4 bases at J, leaving 6 bases unmatched.

A few counts support this clonotype. V is TRBV2 and J is TRBJ2-7; 9 nucleotides match TRBD2. This CDR3 has 15 amino acids. The J segment lost 3 bases and the V segment lost 3 bases, leaving 6 bases of the junction unmatched. CDR1 and CDR2 (germline): SNHLY, FYNNEI. The CDR3 DNA follows: TGTGCCAGCAGTGAGCGGCTAGCGGGATACTACGAGCAGTACTTC. Protein sequence: CASSERLAGYYEQYF.

This clonotype was counted ten times or more. The chain has TRBV10-2 and TRBJ2-3; D may be TRBD2 (6 bases). From germline, CDR1 is WSHSY and CDR2 SAAADI. This CDR3 is built from 16 residues. Trimming cost V 1 base and J 4 bases, with 15 bases left between them. The CDR3 region is CASSEYTGESADTQYF. In DNA, the CDR3 is TGCGCCAGCAGTGAGTATACGGGAGAAAGCGCAGATACGCAGTATTTT.